The 9 T cell receptor beta chains presented below share a single source sample, sequenced in a study of naive and memory T cell subsets. Study results and caveats: A few larger clonotypes appeared in naive repertoires, especially CD8, possibly memory cells re-expressing CD45RA.

These receptors lack a known antigen. Two oligonucleotides, mixed equimolar, formed the beta constant-region primer covering TRBC1 and TRBC2. Four rounds of PCR amplified the ligated cDNA using nested alpha and beta constant-region primers plus SP2. MiXCR, applied by TCRdb to the UMI-ligation and nested PCR reads, yields one record per CDR3 protein. The data hold roughly 100,000 distinct CDR3 sequences, with more than 14% observed a single time. The sequenced sample was naive CD8+ T cells from blood. Receptors were obtained from a human donor in good health.

This sequence joins TRBV20-1 and TRBJ2-1; 7 bases fit TRBD2. This CDR3 has 17 residues. The ends lost 0 bases at V and 5 bases at J; junction bases unmatched: 13. Germline CDR1 DFQATT, CDR2 SNEGSKA (reference sequence). This CDR3 reads CSARDATSAADHNEQFF. Written as DNA, the CDR3 is TGCAGTGCTAGAGATGCCACTAGCGCGGCAGATCACAATGAGCAGTTCTTC.

V and J are TRBV7-9 and TRBJ2-3; 7 bases are a match to TRBD1. Germline V gene sequence: CDR1 SEHNR, CDR2 FQNEAQ (reference sequence). The CDR3 loop spans 15 amino acids. The V gene end was trimmed by 2 bases and the J gene end by 1 base; junction bases not matched to a gene: 3. CDR3 loop: CASSLRQGGTDTQYF. The DNA for the CDR3 is TGTGCCAGCAGCTTAAGACAGGGCGGCACAGATACGCAGTATTTT.

In its sample, this clonotype was seen a few times. V and J are TRBV4-1 and TRBJ1-1; 9 bases fit TRBD1. This CDR3 is built from 14 residues. V gave up 4 bases and J gave up 5 bases; unmatched junction bases: 5. Germline loops: CDR1 MGHRA, CDR2 YSYEKL. DNA of the CDR3: TGCGCCAGCAGCCCGGGACAGGGAGGGACTGAAGCTTTCTTT. Its translation: CASSPGQGGTEAFF.

This chain links TRBV28 with TRBJ1-1, with D uncertain. Germline V lookup: CDR1 MDHEN, CDR2 SYDVKM. The CDR3 covers 14 residues. Trimming left V 6 bases short and J 7 bases short, with 18 bases between. CDR3 loop: CASSHLDGLYEAFF. CDR3 DNA: TGTGCCAGCAGCCACCTCGACGGATTATATGAAGCTTTCTTT.

This clonotype was detected ten times or more. The chain joins TRBV7-9 to TRBJ1-5, with D perhaps matching TRBD1 (5 bases). The ends were cut back, 1 base at V and 7 bases at J, with 8 bases in the middle. Germline assignment: CDR1 SEHNR and CDR2 FQNEAQ (reference sequence). This CDR3 region has 13 residues. The CDR3 spells CASSLGGEQPQHF. The CDR3 nucleotides are TGTGCCAGCAGCTTAGGAGGGGAGCAGCCCCAGCATTTT.

This clonotype was observed many times. V usage is TRBV2 and J usage is TRBJ1-6; maybe TRBD1 (5 bases). The CDR3 length is 14 residues. V was cut by 11 bases and J by 8 bases, with 19 bases left in between. The V gene's germline CDR1 is SNHLY and CDR2 FYNNEI. The DNA for the CDR3 is TGTGCCTCCCGCCAGGGTTCCACCGATTCACCCCTCCACTTT. It yields the protein CASRQGSTDSPLHF.

This clonotype appeared many times. The chain is built from TRBV7-9 and TRBJ1-3; D is undetermined. Trimming pared 1 base from V and 3 bases from J, leaving 7 bases between. Germline CDR1 is SEHNR and CDR2 is FQNEAQ (reference sequence). The CDR3 sequence is 14 residues long. CDR3 residues: CASSLVTDGNTIYF. Written as DNA, the CDR3 is TGTGCCAGCAGCTTAGTTACAGATGGAAACACCATATATTTT. The entire variable domain, with the rest obtained from reference TRBV7-9 and TRBJ1-3, is as follows: DTGVSQNPRHKITKRGQNVTFRCDPISEHNRLYWYRQTLGQGPEFLTYFQNEAQLEKSRLLSDRFSAERPKGSFSTLEIQRTEQGDSAMYLCASSLVTDGNTIYFGEGSWLTVV.

This clonotype was detected many times. The chain employs TRBV5-4 and TRBJ2-1, with 7 bases matching TRBD2. V lost 6 bases, J lost 2 bases, and 11 bases stayed unmatched. Germline lookup yields CDR1 SGHNT and CDR2 YYREEE (reference sequence). CDR3 length: 16 residues. Here the CDR3 reads CASTIRVSGAYNEQFF. CDR3 DNA sequence: TGTGCCAGCACCATCCGCGTGAGCGGGGCCTACAATGAGCAGTTCTTC.

This clonotype turned up a few times. One end of the junction fails to match germline, which may point to a read error. V usage is TRBV20-1 and J usage is TRBJ2-1, with D hard to call. Germline lookup yields CDR1 DFQATT and CDR2 SNEGSKA (reference sequence). The CDR3 spans 14 residues. The CDR3 sequence: CSARALLSYNEQFF. The CDR3 nucleotides read TGCAGTGCCAGAGCCCTACTTTCCTACAATGAGCAGTTCTTC.